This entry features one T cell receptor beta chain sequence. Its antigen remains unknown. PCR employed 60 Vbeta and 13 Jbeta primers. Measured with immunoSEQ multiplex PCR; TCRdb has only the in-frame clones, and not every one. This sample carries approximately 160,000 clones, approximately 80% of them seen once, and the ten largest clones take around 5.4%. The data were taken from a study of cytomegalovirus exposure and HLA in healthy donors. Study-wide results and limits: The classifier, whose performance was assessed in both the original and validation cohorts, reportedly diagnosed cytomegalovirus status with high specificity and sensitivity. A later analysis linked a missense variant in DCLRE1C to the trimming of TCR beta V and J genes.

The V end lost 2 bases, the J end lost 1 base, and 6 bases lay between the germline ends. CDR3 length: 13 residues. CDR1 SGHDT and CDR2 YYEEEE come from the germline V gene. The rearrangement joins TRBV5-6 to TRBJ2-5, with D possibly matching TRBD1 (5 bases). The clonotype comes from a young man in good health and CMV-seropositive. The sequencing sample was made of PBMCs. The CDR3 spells CASSFRVQETQYF. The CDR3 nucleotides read TGTGCCAGCAGCTTCAGGGTCCAAGAGACCCAGTACTTC.